This T cell receptor beta chain was profiled in a study of shared clonotypes between healthy human individuals. This CDR3 has 15 residues. Germline CDR1 and CDR2: SGDLS and YYNGEE. The ends lost 2 bases at V and 8 bases at J; junction bases unmatched: 10. A remark on this clone: No antigen is known for it.

Study-wide results and caveats: Non-shared clonotypes had lower generation probabilities than those shared by all four donors. Limitation of the genetic and exposure-history diversity represented came from the few donors.

Data came from immunoSEQ multiplex PCR; TCRdb stores just in-frame clones and leaves some out. Here the sample spans around 2.1 million clones, nearly 97% being singletons. All the donors were Caucasian adults who lived in Nashville, Tennessee. V usage is TRBV9 and J usage is TRBJ1-2, with TRBD1 matching over 9 bases. The sequenced material came from naive CD4+ T cells sorted from blood. Described subset: CD45RA+ positively selected. This TCR derives from a man younger than 30 in good health. CDR3 region: CASSVDRGVGDGYTF. Written as DNA, the CDR3 is TGTGCCAGCAGCGTCGACAGGGGGGTGGGTGACGGCTACACCTTC.